One sample yielded the 26 T cell receptor beta chains listed below, sequenced in a study of blood T cell repertoires in COVID-19. Using immunoSEQ multiplex PCR, the repertoire was profiled, and TCRdb retains in-frame clones only, with some absent. The sample has about 220,000 clones; 80% to 90% are singletons. Sequencing was done on a sample of PBMCs or T cells enriched from blood (not recorded which). The source of these receptors is a woman aged 18-29 years in a cohort exposed to, infected with or recovered from COVID-19 (not recorded which).

This chain's CDR3 is CASSGTGHYSGNTIYF. For the CDR3, the DNA is TGTGCCAGCAGCGGAACGGGACATTACTCTGGAAACACCATATATTTT. The chain employs TRBV9 and TRBJ1-3; D possibly corresponds to TRBD1 (6 bases). Germline CDR1 and CDR2: SGDLS and YYNGEE. V was shortened by 3 bases and J by 0 bases, with 13 bases between the two germline ends. The CDR3 runs 16 residues.

The chain joins TRBV20-1 to TRBJ2-7; 8 nucleotides align to TRBD1. The CDR3 has 16 amino acids. The V segment lost 3 bases and the J segment 4 bases; nucleotides outside the gene matches: 14. Germline V gives CDR1 DFQATT, CDR2 SNEGSKA (reference sequence). For the CDR3, the DNA is TGCAGTGCTAGTGGGCAGGGGGCGAATAAGTTGTACGAGCAGTACTTC. Protein: CSASGQGANKLYEQYF.

The V and J genes are TRBV11-2 and TRBJ1-5; no definite D call. The CDR3 contains 15 residues. The V gene lost 0 bases and the J gene lost 3 bases, with 9 bases spanning the gap. CDR1 is SGHAT, CDR2 FQNNGV, per germline. As DNA, the CDR3 is TGTGCCAGCAGCTTAGATGGGGAGTCCAATCAGCCCCAGCATTTT. Translated, it gives CASSLDGESNQPQHF.

The CDR3 protein is CAISRTGPEKLFF. CDR3 sequence (DNA): TGTGCCATCAGTCGGACAGGGCCTGAAAAACTGTTTTTT. The V call is TRBV10-3, the J call TRBJ1-4, with TRBD1 identical over 8 bases. The junction had 3 bases not matched to a gene; V was cut back by 5 bases and J by 7 bases. The CDR3 is made up of 13 amino acids. CDR1 is ENHRY, CDR2 SYGVKD, per germline.

This chain uses TRBV7-2 with TRBJ2-1, with a tentative D call TRBD2 (7 bases). This CDR3 has 15 amino acids. The V and J ends lost 1 base and 6 bases respectively, with 13 bases between them. Germline V gene sequence: CDR1 SGHTA, CDR2 FQGNSA. The CDR3 reads CASSLVAGASNEQFF. The CDR3 coding sequence is TGTGCCAGCAGCTTAGTGGCGGGGGCCTCCAATGAGCAGTTCTTC.

This rearrangement joins TRBV27 to TRBJ1-1, with D perhaps matching TRBD1 (5 bases). Germline-derived CDR1 and CDR2 are MNHEY and SMNVEV (reference sequence). The CDR3 has 14 amino acids. Trimming removed 6 bases from V and 7 bases from J, with 18 bases in between. The CDR3 nucleotides are TGTGCCAGCAGCCCCAATCGCCGCGGGGGTGAAGCTTTCTTT. It yields the protein CASSPNRRGGEAFF.

This clone turned up a few times. This chain joins TRBV9 and TRBJ2-2, with D possibly matching TRBD1 (6 bases). V gave up 5 bases and J gave up 6 bases, with 8 bases separating them. The CDR3 has 12 residues. Germline V gene data show CDR1 as SGDLS and CDR2 as YYNGEE. The DNA of the CDR3 is TGTGCCAGCAGAGGGGGTCCCGGGGAGCTGTTTTTT. Its protein product is CASRGGPGELFF.

The genes are TRBV4-1 and TRBJ1-6, with TRBD1 as a possible D gene (5 bases). Trimming took off 0 bases at V and 4 bases at J, with 13 bases between the two ends. CDR1 and CDR2 (germline): MGHRA, YSYEKL. The length of the CDR3 is 17 residues. The CDR3 is CASSQELGRQYNSPLHF. In nucleotides, the CDR3 is TGCGCCAGCAGCCAAGAATTAGGCCGACAGTATAATTCACCCCTCCACTTT.

For this clone: At the DNA level, this CDR3 is encoded by other sequences in the same sample as well. The V call is TRBV2, the J call TRBJ2-5, with D possibly TRBD1 on 6 matching bases. V lost 6 bases to trimming and J lost 1 base, with 9 bases between them. The CDR3 is 13 residues long. Germline loops: CDR1 SNHLY, CDR2 FYNNEI. DNA for the CDR3: TGTGCCAGCAGCACGGACAGCCAAGAGACCCAGTACTTC. Protein: CASSTDSQETQYF.

The chain uses TRBV14 and TRBJ2-1, with TRBD2 matching 9 bases. This CDR3 spans 20 amino acids. V was clipped by 0 bases and J by 0 bases; unmatched bases: 12. Germline V CDR1 and CDR2: SGHDN, FVKESK. CDR3 in amino acids: CASSQDPTSGFSTSYNEQFF. CDR3 nucleotides: TGTGCCAGCAGCCAAGATCCCACTAGCGGGTTTTCCACCTCCTACAATGAGCAGTTCTTC.

This sequence joins TRBV5-6 and TRBJ2-1, with D tentatively TRBD2 (6 bases). Germline lookup yields CDR1 SGHDT and CDR2 YYEEEE. The CDR3 length is 15 residues. V was cut by 0 bases and J by 4 bases, with 11 bases left in between. This chain's CDR3 is CASSLAGGRYNEQFF. CDR3 in DNA: TGTGCCAGCAGCTTGGCCGGGGGACGGTACAATGAGCAGTTCTTC.

V gene TRBV28 combines with J gene TRBJ2-1, with D possibly TRBD2 on 6 matching bases. The CDR3 has 16 residues. In germline, CDR1 is MDHEN, CDR2 SYDVKM. V lost 3 bases and J 8 bases, leaving 20 bases between the germline ends. CDR3 sequence: CASSFLRQGGLHEQFF. The CDR3 nucleotides read TGTGCCAGCAGTTTCCTACGACAAGGAGGGTTGCATGAGCAGTTCTTC.

This clone appeared a single time. This chain uses TRBV2 with TRBJ2-1; weak D call: TRBD1 (6 bases). The V gene's germline CDR1 is SNHLY and CDR2 FYNNEI. The V gene lost 5 bases and the J gene lost 0 bases, with 11 bases spanning the gap. This CDR3 is 15 amino acids long. The CDR3 reads CASSQSGDSYNEQFF. In nucleotides, the CDR3 is TGTGCCAGCAGTCAGTCAGGGGACTCCTACAATGAGCAGTTCTTC. The whole variable domain, remainder taken from reference TRBV2 and TRBJ2-1, is EPEVTQTPSHQVTQMGQEVILRCVPISNHLYFYWYRQILGQKVEFLVSFYNNEISEKSEIFDDQFSVERPDGSNFTLKIRSTKLEDSAMYFCASSQSGDSYNEQFFGPGTRLTVL.

The chain has TRBV7-9 and TRBJ1-1; TRBD1 is a possible D gene (5 bases). In germline, CDR1 is SEHNR, CDR2 FQNEAQ (reference sequence). The CDR3 runs to 14 residues. V was shortened by 2 bases and J by 1 base, with 8 bases between the two germline ends. CDR3 residues: CASSLTTANTEAFF. The CDR3 nucleotides are TGTGCCAGCAGCTTAACGACAGCGAACACTGAAGCTTTCTTT.

This chain joins TRBV3-1 (or the pseudogene TRBV3-2) and TRBJ2-1; the match to TRBD1 covers 8 bases. Per germline, CDR1 LGHDT and CDR2 YNNKEL (reference sequence). This CDR3 region has 15 residues. Trimming took 2 bases from V and 5 from J; bases not matched to a gene: 5. The DNA of the CDR3 is TGTGCCAGCAGCCAACCGGACAGGGCTAACAATGAGCAGTTCTTC. Its protein is CASSQPDRANNEQFF.

The V call is TRBV6-5, the J call TRBJ2-7; 7 nucleotides match TRBD1. Trimming cost V 6 bases and J 5 bases; bases outside gene matches: 7. The CDR3 contains 13 residues. Germline V CDR1 and CDR2: MNHEY, SVGAGI. The CDR3 region is CASRRQGLDEQYF. The CDR3 DNA is TGTGCCAGCAGAAGACAGGGTCTGGACGAGCAGTACTTC.

This clone showed up just once. The rearrangement joins TRBV11-2 to TRBJ2-5; 7 nucleotides agree with TRBD2. CDR3 length equals 14 residues. The germline CDR1 and CDR2 sequences are SGHAT and FQNNGV. The J segment lost 5 bases and the V segment lost 3 bases, leaving 6 bases of the junction unmatched. The CDR3 sequence: CASSFGGFGETQYF. In nucleotides, the CDR3 is TGTGCCAGCAGCTTCGGGGGGTTTGGGGAGACCCAGTACTTC. Based on the CDR3 plus reference TRBV11-2 and TRBJ2-5, the full variable domain is EAGVAQSPRYKIIEKRQSVAFWCNPISGHATLYWYQQILGQGPKLLIQFQNNGVVDDSQLPKDRFSAERLKGVDSTLKIQPAKLEDSAVYLCASSFGGFGETQYFGPGTRLLVL.

CDR3 bases: TGTGCCACCAGCTCGGGACAGGGCAACAATGAGCAGTTCTTC. The encoded protein is CATSSGQGNNEQFF. V gene TRBV15 combines with J gene TRBJ2-1, with 9 bases lining up with TRBD1. V lost 5 bases and J lost 5; bases outside the gene matches: 4. There are 14 residues in the CDR3. CDR1 is LNHNV, CDR2 YYDKDF, per germline (reference sequence).

V gene TRBV5-1 combines with J gene TRBJ2-3, with D perhaps TRBD1 (5 bases). V was cut by 5 bases and J by 2 bases, with 12 bases left in between. From germline, CDR1 is SGHRS and CDR2 YFSETQ. The CDR3 is 14 residues long. CDR3 sequence (DNA): TGCGCCAGCAGAACGGACACCCTCACAGATACGCAGTATTTT. Translation: CASRTDTLTDTQYF.

The V gene is TRBV6-5, the J gene TRBJ1-4, with D possibly TRBD1 on 5 matching bases. Germline V gives CDR1 MNHEY, CDR2 SVGAGI. This CDR3 spans 14 amino acids. The V gene lost 6 bases and the J gene lost 0 bases, with 8 bases spanning the gap. The CDR3: CASRQTATNEKLFF. The CDR3 DNA reads as TGTGCCAGCAGGCAGACAGCAACTAATGAAAAACTGTTTTTT.

The chain is built from TRBV9 and TRBJ2-1; D is perhaps TRBD2 (5 bases). CDR1 is SGDLS and CDR2 is YYNGEE in the germline V gene. CDR3 length equals 15 residues. Trimming took 0 bases from V and 6 from J, leaving 13 bases between them. CDR3 residues: CASSVGLAWANEQFF. As DNA, the CDR3 is TGTGCCAGCAGCGTAGGCCTAGCATGGGCCAATGAGCAGTTCTTC.

This clone occurred a few times. The chain employs TRBV11-3 and TRBJ1-2; 10 bases match TRBD1. CDR1 is SGHNT and CDR2 is YENEEA in the germline V gene. Unmatched junction bases numbered 16, after V lost 0 bases and J lost 3 bases. The CDR3 has 20 residues. The CDR3 bases are TGTGCCAGCAGCTTAGATTCGTTGGGAGGGACAGGGGATCTCCACTATGGCTACACCTTC. Its translation is CASSLDSLGGTGDLHYGYTF.

This sequence joins TRBV9 and TRBJ1-4; D is uncertain. The V end lost 0 bases, the J end lost 3 bases, and 12 bases lay between the germline ends. The CDR3 consists of 16 residues. Germline CDR1 and CDR2: SGDLS and YYNGEE. The CDR3 DNA is TGTGCCAGCAGCGTAGGGGCGGGAACGGCTAATGAAAAACTGTTTTTT. Translating gives CASSVGAGTANEKLFF.

The chain has TRBV19 and TRBJ1-4, with 7 bases aligning to TRBD1. The germline V gene encodes CDR1 LNHDA and CDR2 SQIVND (reference sequence). The CDR3 is made up of 14 amino acids. Trimming removed 8 bases from V and 5 bases from J; junction bases left unmatched: 8. The CDR3 here is CASEPGQPNEKLFF. The CDR3 nucleotides read TGTGCCAGTGAACCGGGACAGCCAAATGAAAAACTGTTTTTT.

The V and J genes are TRBV6-5 and TRBJ1-6, with unresolved D. Germline loops: CDR1 MNHEY, CDR2 SVGAGI. V gave up 0 bases and J gave up 9 bases, with 9 bases separating them. The CDR3 is 14 residues long. CDR3 sequence reads: CASSYSYAGSPLHF. CDR3 nucleotide sequence: TGTGCCAGCAGTTACTCCTACGCGGGTTCACCCCTCCACTTT.

The chain links TRBV10-3 to TRBJ2-1; 7 positions match TRBD2. CDR1 is ENHRY, CDR2 SYGVKD, per germline. The CDR3 loop spans 19 amino acids. With V trimmed by 2 bases and J by 3 bases, 16 bases remained unmatched. This chain's CDR3 is CAISEHAGGGGESYNEQFF. In nucleotides, the CDR3 is TGTGCCATCAGTGAGCACGCTGGCGGGGGAGGTGAAAGCTACAATGAGCAGTTCTTC.